Sequencing of this T cell receptor (beta chain) was carried out in a study of shared clonotypes between healthy human individuals. Replicate PCRs for sorted subsets used around 200 ng DNA; this equaled some 30,000 T cell genomes. As handled by the study authors: Filtering differed, since immunoSEQ gave only junction sequences and no quality scores. Assay: immunoSEQ multiplex PCR; the TCRdb copy retains only in-frame clones and omits some. V and J calls and clone size are given by that table; D and trimming were obtained from the DNA. This repertoire shows over a million clones, 97% to 99% found once; its top ten account for under 0.45%. The germline gives CDR1 MNHEY, CDR2 SVGAGI. The V and J ends lost 6 bases and 11 bases respectively, with 19 bases between them. The CDR3 is 14 residues long.

This chain links TRBV6-5 with TRBJ1-4; no definite D call. Material: naive CD4+ T cells sorted from blood. Noted subset: CD45RA+ positively selected. The sequence was obtained from a man in his thirties or forties in good health. CDR3 DNA: TGTGCCAGCAGCCAGTCCACCAAGATGGGGAAACTGTTTTTT. Translating it yields CASSQSTKMGKLFF.